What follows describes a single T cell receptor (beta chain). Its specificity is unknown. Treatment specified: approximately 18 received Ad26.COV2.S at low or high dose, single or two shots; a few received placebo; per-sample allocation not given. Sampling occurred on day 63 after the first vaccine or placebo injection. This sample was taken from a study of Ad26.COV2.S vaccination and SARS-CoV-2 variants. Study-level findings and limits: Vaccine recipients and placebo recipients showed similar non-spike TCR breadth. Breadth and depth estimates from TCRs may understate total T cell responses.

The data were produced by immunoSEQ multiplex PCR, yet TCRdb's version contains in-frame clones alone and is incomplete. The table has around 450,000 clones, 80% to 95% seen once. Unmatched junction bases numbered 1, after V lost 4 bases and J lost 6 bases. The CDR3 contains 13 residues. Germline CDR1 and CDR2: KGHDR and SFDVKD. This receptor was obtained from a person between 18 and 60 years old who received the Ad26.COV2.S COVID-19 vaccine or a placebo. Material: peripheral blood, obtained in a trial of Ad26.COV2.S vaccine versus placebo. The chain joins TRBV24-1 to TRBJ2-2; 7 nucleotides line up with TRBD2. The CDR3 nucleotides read TGTGCCACCAGTGAAGGGAGGGCCGGGGAGCTGTTTTTT. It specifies CATSEGRAGELFF.